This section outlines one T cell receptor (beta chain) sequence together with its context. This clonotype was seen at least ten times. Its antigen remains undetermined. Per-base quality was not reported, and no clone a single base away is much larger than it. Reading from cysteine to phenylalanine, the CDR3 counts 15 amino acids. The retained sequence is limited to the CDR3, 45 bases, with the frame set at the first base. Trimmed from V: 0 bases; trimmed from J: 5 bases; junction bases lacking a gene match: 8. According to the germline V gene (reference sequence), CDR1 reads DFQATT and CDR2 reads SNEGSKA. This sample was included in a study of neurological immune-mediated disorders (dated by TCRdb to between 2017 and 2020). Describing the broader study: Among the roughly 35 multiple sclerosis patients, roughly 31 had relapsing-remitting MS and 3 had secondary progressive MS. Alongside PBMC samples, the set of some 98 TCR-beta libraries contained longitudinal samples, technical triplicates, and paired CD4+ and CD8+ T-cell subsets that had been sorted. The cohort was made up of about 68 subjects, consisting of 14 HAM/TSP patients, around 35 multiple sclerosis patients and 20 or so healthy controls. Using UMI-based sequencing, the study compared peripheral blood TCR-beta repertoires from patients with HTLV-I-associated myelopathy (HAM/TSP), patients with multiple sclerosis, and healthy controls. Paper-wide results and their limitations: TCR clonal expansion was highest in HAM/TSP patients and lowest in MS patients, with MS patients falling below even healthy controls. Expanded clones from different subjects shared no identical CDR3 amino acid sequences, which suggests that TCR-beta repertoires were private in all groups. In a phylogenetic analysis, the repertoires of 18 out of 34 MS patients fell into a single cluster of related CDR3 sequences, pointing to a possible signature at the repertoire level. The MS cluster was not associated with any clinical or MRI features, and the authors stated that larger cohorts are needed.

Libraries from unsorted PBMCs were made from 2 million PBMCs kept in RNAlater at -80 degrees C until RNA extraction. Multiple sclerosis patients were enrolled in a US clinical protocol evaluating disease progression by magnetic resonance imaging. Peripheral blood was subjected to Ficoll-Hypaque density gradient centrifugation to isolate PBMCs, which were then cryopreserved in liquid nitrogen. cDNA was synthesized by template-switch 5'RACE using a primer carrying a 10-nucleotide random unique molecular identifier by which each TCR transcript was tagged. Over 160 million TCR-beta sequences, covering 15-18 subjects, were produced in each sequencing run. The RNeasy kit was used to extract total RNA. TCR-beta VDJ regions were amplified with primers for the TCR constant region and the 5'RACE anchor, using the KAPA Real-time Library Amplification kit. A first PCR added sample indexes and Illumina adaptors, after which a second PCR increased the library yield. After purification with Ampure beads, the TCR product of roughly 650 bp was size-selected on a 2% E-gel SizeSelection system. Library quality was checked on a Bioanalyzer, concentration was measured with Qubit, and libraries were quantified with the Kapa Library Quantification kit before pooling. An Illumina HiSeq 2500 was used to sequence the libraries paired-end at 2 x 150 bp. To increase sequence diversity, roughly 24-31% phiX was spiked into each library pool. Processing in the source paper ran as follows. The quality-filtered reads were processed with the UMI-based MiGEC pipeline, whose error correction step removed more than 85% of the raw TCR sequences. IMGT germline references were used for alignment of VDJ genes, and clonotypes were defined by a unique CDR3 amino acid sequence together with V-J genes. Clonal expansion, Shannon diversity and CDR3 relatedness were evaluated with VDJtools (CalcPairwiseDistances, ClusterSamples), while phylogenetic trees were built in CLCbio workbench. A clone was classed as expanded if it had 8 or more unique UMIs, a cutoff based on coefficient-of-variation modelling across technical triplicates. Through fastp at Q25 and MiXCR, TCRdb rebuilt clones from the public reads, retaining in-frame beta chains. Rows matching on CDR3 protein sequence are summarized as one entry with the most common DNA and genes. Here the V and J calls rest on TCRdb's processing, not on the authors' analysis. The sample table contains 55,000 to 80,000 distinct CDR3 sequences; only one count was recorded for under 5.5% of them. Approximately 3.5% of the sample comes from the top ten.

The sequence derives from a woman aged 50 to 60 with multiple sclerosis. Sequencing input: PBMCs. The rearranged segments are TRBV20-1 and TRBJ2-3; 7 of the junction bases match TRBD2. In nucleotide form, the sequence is TGCAGTGCTAGAGATAACGCGGGGAGGGGAGATACGCAGTATTTT. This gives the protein CSARDNAGRGDTQYF.